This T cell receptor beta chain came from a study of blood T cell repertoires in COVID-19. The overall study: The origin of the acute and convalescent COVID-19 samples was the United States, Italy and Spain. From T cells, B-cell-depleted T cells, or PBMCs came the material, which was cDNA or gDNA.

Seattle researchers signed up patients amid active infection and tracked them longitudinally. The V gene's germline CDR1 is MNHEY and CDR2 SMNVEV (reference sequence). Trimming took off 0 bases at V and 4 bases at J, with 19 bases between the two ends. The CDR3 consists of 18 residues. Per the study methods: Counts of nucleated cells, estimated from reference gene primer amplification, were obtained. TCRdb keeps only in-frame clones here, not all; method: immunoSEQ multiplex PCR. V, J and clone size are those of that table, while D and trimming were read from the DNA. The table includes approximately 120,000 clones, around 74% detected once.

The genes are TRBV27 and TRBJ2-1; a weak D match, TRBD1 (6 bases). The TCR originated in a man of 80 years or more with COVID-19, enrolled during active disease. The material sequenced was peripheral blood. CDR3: CASSLSIPGRGSYNEQFF. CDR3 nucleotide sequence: TGTGCCAGCAGTTTATCGATCCCAGGAAGGGGGTCTTACAATGAGCAGTTCTTC.